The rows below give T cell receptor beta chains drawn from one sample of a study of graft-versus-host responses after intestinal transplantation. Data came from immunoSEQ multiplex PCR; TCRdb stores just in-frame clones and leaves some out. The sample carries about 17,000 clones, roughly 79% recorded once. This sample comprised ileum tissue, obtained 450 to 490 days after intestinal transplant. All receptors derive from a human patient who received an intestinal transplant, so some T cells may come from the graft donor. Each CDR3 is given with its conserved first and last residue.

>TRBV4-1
CASSQDTSGGALPYEQYF
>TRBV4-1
CASSQGTVTTDTQYF
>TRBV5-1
CASSEQGGEQYF
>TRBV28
CASSFGQGPGELFF
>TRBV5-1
CASSSDTGVGEKLFF
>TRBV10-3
CAISESWGSTGELFF
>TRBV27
CASSLGGVGGYTF
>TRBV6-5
CASSLLFENGYGYTF
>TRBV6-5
CASSYQGTSGPYEQYF
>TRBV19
CASSARLAGATTGELFF
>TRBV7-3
CASSLAGGPNYGYTF
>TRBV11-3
CASSSPLTGELFF
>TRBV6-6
CASGSGRDYEQYF
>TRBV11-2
CASSLAQAGGNTIYF
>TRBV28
CASSFLVSGETQYF
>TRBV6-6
CAGWTGGGGTEAFF
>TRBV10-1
CASSESLAGSSYEQYF
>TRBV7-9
CASSLTTEGPYEQYF
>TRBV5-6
CASSLGGNSPLHF
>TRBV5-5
CASSFLNQPQHF
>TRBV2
CASSAGATGSPLHF
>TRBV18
CASSPRLQGDTEAFF
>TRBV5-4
CASSLGLGSPEAFF
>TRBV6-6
CASGPGGGNYGYTF
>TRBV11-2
CASSLGQGTSTDTQYF
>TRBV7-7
CASSLGGGEQFF
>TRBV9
CASSGGQGAGNEQFF
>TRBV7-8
CASSTRTDPNYGYTF
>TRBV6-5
CASSSGTRGYEQFF
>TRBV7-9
CASSLSRQGTLTEAFF
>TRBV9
CASSARPGLAVYEQYF
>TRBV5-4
CASSLQGASLYNEQFF
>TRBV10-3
CAIRKEPGSQFF
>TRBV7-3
CASSPVVRGSNQPQHF
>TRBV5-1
CASSLAPGRGALQETQYF
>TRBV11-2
CASSPEDGRLRAEQYF
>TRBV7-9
CASSLVGIIETQYF
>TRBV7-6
CASSPRGGIYEQYF
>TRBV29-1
CSVEGDIPGQDYEQYF
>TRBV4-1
CASSDGTSGYNEQFF
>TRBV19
CASSIQALNTEAFF
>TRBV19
CASSLTVTATGYTF
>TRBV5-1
CASRDSGGTDTQYF
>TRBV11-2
CASSHGTSGAKNIQYF
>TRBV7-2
CASSVDTQYF
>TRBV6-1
CASTGGFSGYNEQFF
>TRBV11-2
CASSLGLAGYWQYF
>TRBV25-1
CASSEYQRPTNSPLHF
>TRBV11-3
CASSFQEAYNSPLHF
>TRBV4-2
CASSRTGQTHSGANVLTF